The present TCR beta chain was sequenced within a study of shared clonotypes between healthy human individuals. Study overall: Per donor, CD8 memory used one plate, CD8 naive used two, CD4 memory used three and CD4 naive used three. Notes on the study in general: About 5% was the fraction of naive CD4 clonotypes found shared across several donors.

As regards this clone: Its antigen is still unknown.

Germline assignment: CDR1 SGHNT and CDR2 YYREEE (reference sequence). V was trimmed by 4 bases and J by 4 bases, leaving 11 bases between them. The CDR3 runs 14 residues. At a deep level, the assay was run. Sequencing used immunoSEQ multiplex PCR; TCRdb keeps in-frame clones, though not all of them. Found here are about 2 million clones, roughly 94% of them singletons; the top ten hold around 1.2%. As defined, naive CD8 cells were CD45RO-negative and positively selected for CCR7, with terminally differentiated effector memory CD45RA+ cells excluded. Every contributor of samples was a Caucasian grown-up residing in Nashville, Tennessee.

This receptor was taken from a man aged 18 to 35 in good health. Input material: naive CD8+ T cells sorted from blood. The chain recombines TRBV5-4 with TRBJ2-2; D remains unclear. CDR3 in amino acids: CASSGPSSTGELFF. DNA of the CDR3: TGTGCCAGCAGCGGCCCAAGTTCCACCGGGGAGCTGTTTTTT.